These T cell receptor beta chains were read from a single sample in a study of response to subunit inactivated influenza vaccine. TCRdb processed the RT-PCR reads anew with MiXCR; each CDR3 protein has one entry. The data contain roughly 570,000 distinct CDR3 sequences, approximately 13% of them singletons. Specimen: PBMCs from blood, collected 40 to 50 days after vaccination. Receptors originate from a man aged 45-65 years who received an inactivated influenza vaccine. CDR3s include the opening cysteine and the closing phenylalanine or tryptophan. A D gene is named only where the DNA matches it firmly. Clone size is shown for a subset of rows, as once, few, many or a class of expanded clone.

>few|-|TRBV11-2|TRBJ2-7
TGTGCCAGCAGCTCCACGAAGGGGTCCTACGAGCAGTACTTC
CASSSTKGSYEQYF
>-|TRBD1|TRBV4-3|TRBJ2-6
TGCGCCAGCAGCCAAGCCGGGACAGGGGTCTCTGGGGCCAACGTCCTGACTTTC
CASSQAGTGVSGANVLTF
>-|TRBD1|TRBV6-5|TRBJ1-1
TGTGCCAGCAGTTACGGAGGGGGCGGGAACACTGAAGCTTTCTTT
CASSYGGGGNTEAFF
>few|-|TRBV6-5|TRBJ2-7
TGTGCCAGCAGTTACTCGATATTCTACGAGCAGTACTTC
CASSYSIFYEQYF
>many|TRBD2|TRBV5-1|TRBJ2-1
TGCGCCAGCAGCCCGGACGGTGGACTAGCGGGAGTTGTAAACAATGAGCAGTTCTTC
CASSPDGGLAGVVNNEQFF
>many|-|TRBV4-2|TRBJ1-3
TGTGCCAGCAGCCAAGATTTCGGGACACCAAGCTCTGGAAACACCATATATTTT
CASSQDFGTPSSGNTIYF
>-|-|TRBV12-3/TRBV12-4|TRBJ2-2
TGTGCCAGCAGTAGCTCTATGTCCGGGGAGCTGTTTTTT
CASSSSMSGELFF
>-|-|TRBV7-2|TRBJ2-7
TGTTCCAGCAGCCTCAACTACGAGCAGTACTTC
CSSSLNYEQYF
>many|-|TRBV5-1|TRBJ1-2
TGCGCCAGCAGGCCTGATCCTACAGGGTACTATGGCTACACCTTC
CASRPDPTGYYGYTF
>-|TRBD1|TRBV18|TRBJ1-1
TGTGCCAGCGCAACAAGCGGACAGGAGGGGGGAGCTTTCTTT
CASATSGQEGGAFF
>-|-|TRBV29-1|TRBJ2-4
TGCAGCGTTGGGACCAATGAAATAGCCAAAAACATTCAGTACTTC
CSVGTNEIAKNIQYF
>many|-|TRBV10-3|TRBJ2-7
TGTGCCATCAGTGTGGGGTACGAGCAGTACTTC
CAISVGYEQYF
>-|-|TRBV20-1|TRBJ1-1
TGCAGTGCTAGATCAGATCCGAACACTGAAGCTTTCTTT
CSARSDPNTEAFF
>-|-|TRBV4-3|TRBJ1-6
TGCGCCAGCAGCCAAGAAGGGGGGGGGTATTCACCCCTCCACTTT
CASSQEGGGYSPLHF
>few|-|TRBV7-9|TRBJ2-2
TGTGCCAGCAGCTTAGGCGCCGGACACGCGAACACCGGGGAGCTGTTTTTT
CASSLGAGHANTGELFF
>-|-|TRBV5-3|TRBJ2-6
TGTGCCAGCACCCCCTTTGACTATATCTCTGGGGCCAACGTCCTGACTTTC
CASTPFDYISGANVLTF
>few|TRBD2|TRBV30|TRBJ2-2
TGTGCCTGGAACGCGTTTGGACTAGCGAGCACCGGGGAGCTGTTTTTT
CAWNAFGLASTGELFF
>few|-|TRBV11-2|TRBJ2-1
TGTGCCAGCAGCTTAGTGGGGGAGTCCTACAATGAGCAGTTCTTC
CASSLVGESYNEQFF
>-|-|TRBV5-1|TRBJ2-7
TGCGCCAGCAGCTTGGGGGGAGGCCTGGGGTCGCAGTACTTC
CASSLGGGLGSQYF
>few|-|TRBV5-1|TRBJ1-2
TGCGCCAGCAGCTTGGAACCCAACGCAAGACGGAGAGATGGCTACACCTTC
CASSLEPNARRRDGYTF
>few|-|TRBV3-1|TRBJ1-5
TGTGCCAGCAGCCAAGTTCCCAGTGGTGCTCAGCCCCAGCATTTT
CASSQVPSGAQPQHF
>many|TRBD2|TRBV12-3/TRBV12-4|TRBJ2-1
TGTGCCAGCAGTCCTAGCGGGAGGCTATATGAGCAGTTCTTC
CASSPSGRLYEQFF
>-|-|TRBV10-3|TRBJ2-6
TGTACCGCCACGGGACGTCTTGATGGGGCCAACGTCCTGACTTTC
CTATGRLDGANVLTF
>few|-|TRBV12-3/TRBV12-4|TRBJ1-6
TGTGCCAGCAAAGACCGGGCTCCGGGCAATTCACCCCTCCACTTT
CASKDRAPGNSPLHF
>-|-|TRBV30|TRBJ2-4
TGTGCCTGGAGCCTAGGGGGGAACATTCAGTACTTC
CAWSLGGNIQYF
>-|-|TRBV15|TRBJ1-1
TGTGCCACCAGCAGAGTTAGGGGGAACACTGAAGCTTTCTTT
CATSRVRGNTEAFF
>-|-|TRBV2|TRBJ2-7
TGTGCCAGCATGTCCCTAGCCCACGAGCAGTACTTC
CASMSLAHEQYF